The 2 T cell receptor beta chains reported below all come from one sample, sequenced in a study of Ad26.COV2.S vaccination and SARS-CoV-2 variants. Clones were sequenced by immunoSEQ multiplex PCR, and TCRdb holds only the in-frame ones, with some missing. The sample holds 350,000 to 500,000 clones, 90% seen once. Treatment meaning: 15 to 20 received Ad26.COV2.S at low or high dose, single or two shots; about 5 received placebo; per-sample allocation not given. Day 63 following the first vaccine or placebo injection was when the samples were taken. Sequencing used peripheral blood, obtained in a trial of Ad26.COV2.S vaccine versus placebo. All receptors derive from a person between 18 and 59 years old who received the Ad26.COV2.S COVID-19 vaccine or a placebo.

The gene calls are TRBV6-2 or TRBV6-3 and TRBJ2-5; no clear D. The CDR3 runs to 12 residues. Trimming left V 2 bases short and J 5 bases short, with 6 bases between. In germline, CDR1 is MNHEY, CDR2 SVGEGT. CDR3 nucleotides: TGTGCCAGCAGTTACGTGATGGAGACCCAGTACTTC. It codes for CASSYVMETQYF.

The chain combines TRBV29-1 with TRBJ2-7, with TRBD2 matching 8 bases. V shed 7 bases, J shed 0 bases, and the junction held 5 bases outside the gene matches. Germline V gene data show CDR1 as SQVTM and CDR2 as ANQGSEA. This CDR3 has 13 residues. The CDR3 nucleotides are TGCAGCGGCCGGGGGGGGAACTCCTACGAGCAGTACTTC. Amino acid sequence: CSGRGGNSYEQYF.